This T cell receptor (beta chain) came from a study of T cell changes during pregnancy in multiple sclerosis. The protocol was immunoSEQ multiplex PCR, while the TCRdb copy is restricted to in-frame clones and leaves out a portion. Of tens of thousands of clones listed, roughly 90% were seen once; the top ten hold more than 1.3%. Unmatched junction bases numbered 1, after V lost 4 bases and J lost 3 bases. The germline gives CDR1 SGHDT, CDR2 YYEEEE. The CDR3 extends over 12 amino acids. The chain joins TRBV5-6 to TRBJ2-7; 7 bases match TRBD1. The sequences come from peripheral blood, collected in the third trimester of pregnancy. The sequence derives from a female donor with multiple sclerosis, enrolled in a pregnancy study. Here the CDR3 reads CASSRDSYEQYF. The CDR3 DNA is TGTGCCAGCAGCCGGGACAGCTACGAGCAGTACTTC.